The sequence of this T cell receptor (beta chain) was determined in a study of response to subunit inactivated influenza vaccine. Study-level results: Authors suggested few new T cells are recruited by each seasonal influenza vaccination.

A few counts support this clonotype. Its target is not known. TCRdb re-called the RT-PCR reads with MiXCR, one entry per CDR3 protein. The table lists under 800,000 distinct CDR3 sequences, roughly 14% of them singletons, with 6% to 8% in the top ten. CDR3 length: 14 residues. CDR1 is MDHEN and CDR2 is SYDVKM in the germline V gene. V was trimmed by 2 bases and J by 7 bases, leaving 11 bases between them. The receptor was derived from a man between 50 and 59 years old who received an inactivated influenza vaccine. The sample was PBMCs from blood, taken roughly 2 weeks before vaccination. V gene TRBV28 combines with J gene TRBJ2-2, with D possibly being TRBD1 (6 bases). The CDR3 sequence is CASSLPGAVGELFF. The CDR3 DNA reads TGTGCCAGCAGTTTACCAGGGGCTGTCGGGGAGCTGTTTTTT.